This T cell receptor (beta chain) was profiled in a study of cytomegalovirus exposure and HLA in healthy donors. Study at large: In a later analysis, the roughly 120 validation repertoires were reported to have used the same platform as the roughly 600 first-cohort repertoires. Whole-study findings and limits: Fewer than 200 TCR beta chains were listed as cytomegalovirus-associated. Reportedly, diagnosis of cytomegalovirus status by the classifier showed high specificity and sensitivity.

The data were produced by immunoSEQ multiplex PCR, yet TCRdb's version contains in-frame clones alone and is incomplete. The sample lists about 240,000 clones; approximately 83% were seen once. Concerning this clone: What it recognizes is unknown.

Sequenced: PBMCs. This TCR was recovered from a woman aged 25 to 39 in good health and CMV-seropositive.

CDR3 DNA sequence: TGTGCCAGCAGCCAGGGACTGAGATATGGCTACACCTTC. Translated: CASSQGLRYGYTF. V is TRBV6-5 and J is TRBJ1-2, with TRBD1 as a possible D gene (5 bases). This CDR3 has 13 residues. Trimming left V 6 bases short and J 5 bases short, with 13 bases between. CDR1 MNHEY and CDR2 SVGAGI come from the germline V gene.